This T cell receptor (beta chain) derives from a study of T cells generated in artificial thymic organoids (dated by TCRdb to the late 2010s). A note on the overall study: In some experiments, thymic T cells were further FACS-purified to deplete CD4 immature single positive or double positive precursors. Displayed repertoire sequencing data were described as representative of three independent experiments. TCR alpha and beta CDR3 repertoires of in vitro artificial thymic organoid-derived CD8 single positive T cells were compared with thymic and peripheral blood naive CD8 T cells.

Beyond this particular receptor, the publication reports: CD8 single positive T cells derived from organoids showed physiological TCR clonotype diversity comparable to the diversity seen in thymic and blood naive CD8 T cells.

Primary CD8+ T cells were enriched by magnetic beads using the Miltenyi CD8+ T cell Isolation Kit. Organoid and thymic CD3+TCRalphabeta+CD8 single positive T cells were FACS sorted before RNA extraction. For each sample, total RNA was purified from 40,000 to 200,000 sorted cells using the RNeasy Micro kit, and RNA quality was checked on an Agilent RNA 6000 Nano chip. Thymic fragments were dissected, disrupted by pipetting and passed through a 70 um strainer to release thymocytes. Spanning cysteine to phenylalanine, the CDR3 consists of 14 amino acids. The only DNA kept is the CDR3, 42 bases in frame from the first base. Trimming removed 6 bases from V and 8 bases from J; the gene matches leave 8 bases unexplained. The germline V gene (reference sequence) provides CDR1 SEHNR and CDR2 FQNEAQ. TCRalpha and TCRbeta libraries were amplified in separate semi-nested PCR reactions using Advantage 2 and reverse primers located in the TRAC or TRBC constant regions. Between roughly 3.5 and 550 ng of total RNA was used as input for first-strand cDNA synthesis. TCR cDNA libraries were generated by 5'-RACE using the SMARTer PCR cDNA Synthesis kit, with a poly-dT primer employed for first-strand synthesis. Semi-nested constant-region reverse primers carried 5-nucleotide sample-specific barcodes, and products were cleaned with the Zymo DNA Clean and Concentrator-5 kit. Up to ten barcoded samples were pooled, ligated to Illumina adaptors and sequenced on an Illumina MiSeq as 2 x 150 bp paired-end reads. The paper's data handling went like this. Demultiplexed reads were aligned with BLAT to a custom library of all human TRAV, TRAJ, TRBV, TRBD and TRBJ combinations from IMGT. The best BLAT hits were picked using pslCDnaFilter (-maxAligns=1, -ignoreIntrons), and custom Perl scripts were used to calculate clonotype frequencies. TCRdb redid the processing of the public reads, applying fastp at Q25 and MiXCR, and retained in-frame beta chains. Rows are combined by CDR3 protein, so each entry shows the most common genes and DNA. These V and J calls derive from TCRdb rather than the authors' analysis. The sample table shows some 8,000 distinct CDR3 sequences, and 15% to 20% are seen once. 1.4% to 1.5% of the sample is taken by the ten largest.

Comment on this clonotype: The antigen this receptor binds is unknown. Nothing much larger sits one base from this clone, and base qualities are not available.

The sequence links TRBV7-9 to TRBJ1-4, with 8 middle bases fitting TRBD1. The source is a human donor who gave cord blood stem cells for thymic organoid culture, a cardiac surgery patient who gave postnatal thymus, or a blood donor (not recorded which). Sequencing input: naive CD8+ T cells from the thymus. The meaning of the sample's cell subset or site label: CD3+TCRalphabeta+CD8SP T cells; for blood, CD45RO-CCR7+ naive CD8+ T cells. The CDR3 is CASRPGQGLEKLFF. The nucleotide sequence is given as TGTGCCAGCAGACCTGGACAGGGCCTCGAAAAACTGTTTTTT.